This TCR beta chain emerged from a study of T cell responses to AZD1222 COVID-19 vaccine. General study findings and limits: Close to half of spike-specific TCRs reportedly recognize unmutated variant regions.

In the case of this clone: Its target is unknown.

This table comes from immunoSEQ multiplex PCR, and its TCRdb copy is limited to in-frame clones, with some not included. This table has roughly 150,000 clones, nearly 95% appearing once. The specimen was peripheral blood, collected on day 0 of AZD1222 vaccination. This sequence was found in an adult in good health.

CDR3 bases: TGTGCCAGCAGTTACTCGCCCACTAGCGCCTTCATAAGGCAGTTCTTC. Translated: CASSYSPTSAFIRQFF. This chain uses TRBV6-2 or TRBV6-3 with TRBJ2-1; 7 bases align to TRBD2. This CDR3 is 16 amino acids long. Germline lookup yields CDR1 MNHEY and CDR2 SVGEGT. After removal of 0 bases from V and 12 bases from J, the junction contained 14 bases not matched to a gene.